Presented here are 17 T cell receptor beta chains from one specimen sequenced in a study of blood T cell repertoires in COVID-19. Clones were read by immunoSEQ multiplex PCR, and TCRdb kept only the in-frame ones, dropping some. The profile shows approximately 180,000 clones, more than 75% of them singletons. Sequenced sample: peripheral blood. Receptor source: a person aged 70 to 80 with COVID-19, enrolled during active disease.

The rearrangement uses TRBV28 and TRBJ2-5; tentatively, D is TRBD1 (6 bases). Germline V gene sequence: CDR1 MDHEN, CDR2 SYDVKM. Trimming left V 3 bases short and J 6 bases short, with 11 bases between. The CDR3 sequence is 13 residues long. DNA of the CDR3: TGTGCCAGCAGTTTGCCAGGGGAAAAGACCCAGTACTTC. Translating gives CASSLPGEKTQYF.

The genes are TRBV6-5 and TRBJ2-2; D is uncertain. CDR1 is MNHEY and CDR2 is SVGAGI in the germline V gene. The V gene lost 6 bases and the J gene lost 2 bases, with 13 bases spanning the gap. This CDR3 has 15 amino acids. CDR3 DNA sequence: TGTGCCAGCAGCTCCGGAGTAGTAAACACCGGGGAGCTGTTTTTT. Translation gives CASSSGVVNTGELFF.

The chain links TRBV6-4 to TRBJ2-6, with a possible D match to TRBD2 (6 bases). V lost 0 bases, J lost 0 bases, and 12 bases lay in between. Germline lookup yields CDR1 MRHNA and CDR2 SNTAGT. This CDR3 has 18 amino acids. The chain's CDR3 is CASSDSTVGGSGANVLTF. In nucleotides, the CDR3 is TGTGCCAGCAGTGACTCGACGGTGGGGGGCTCTGGGGCCAACGTCCTGACTTTC.

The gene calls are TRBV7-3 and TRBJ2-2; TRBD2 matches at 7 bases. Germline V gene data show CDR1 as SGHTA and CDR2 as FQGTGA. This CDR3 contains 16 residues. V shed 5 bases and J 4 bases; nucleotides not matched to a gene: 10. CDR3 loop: CASSPPGRAATGELFF. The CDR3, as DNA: TGTGCCAGCAGCCCCCCTGGGAGGGCGGCCACCGGGGAGCTGTTTTTT.

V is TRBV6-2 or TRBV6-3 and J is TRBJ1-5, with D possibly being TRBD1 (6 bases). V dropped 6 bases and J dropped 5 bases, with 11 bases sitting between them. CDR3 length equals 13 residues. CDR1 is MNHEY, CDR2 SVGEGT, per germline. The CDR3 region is CASSQDSYQPQHF. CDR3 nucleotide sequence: TGTGCCAGCAGCCAGGACAGTTATCAGCCCCAGCATTTT.

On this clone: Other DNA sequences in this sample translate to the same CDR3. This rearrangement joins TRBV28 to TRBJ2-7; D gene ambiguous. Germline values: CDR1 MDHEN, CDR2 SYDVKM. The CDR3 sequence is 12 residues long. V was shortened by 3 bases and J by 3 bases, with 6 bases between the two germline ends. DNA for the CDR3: TGTGCCAGCAGTTTCCAAAACTACGAGCAGTACTTC. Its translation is CASSFQNYEQYF.

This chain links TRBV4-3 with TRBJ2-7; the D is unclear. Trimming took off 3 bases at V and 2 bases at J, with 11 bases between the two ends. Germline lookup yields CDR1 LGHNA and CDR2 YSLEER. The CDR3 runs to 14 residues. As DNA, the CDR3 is TGCGCCAGCAGCCAGAACAGTGCAGCCTACGAGCAGTACTTC. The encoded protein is CASSQNSAAYEQYF.

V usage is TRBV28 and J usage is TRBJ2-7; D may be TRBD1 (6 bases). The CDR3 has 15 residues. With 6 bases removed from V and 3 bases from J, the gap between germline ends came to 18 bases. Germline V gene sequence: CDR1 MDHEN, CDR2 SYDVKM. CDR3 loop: CASSLGQGNFYEQYF. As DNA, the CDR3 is TGTGCCAGCAGCCTGGGGCAGGGGAACTTCTACGAGCAGTACTTC.

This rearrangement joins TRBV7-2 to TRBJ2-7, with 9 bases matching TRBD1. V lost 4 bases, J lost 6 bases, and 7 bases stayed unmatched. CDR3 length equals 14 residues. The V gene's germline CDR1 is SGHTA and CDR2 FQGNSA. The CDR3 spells CASSSTGGAVEQYF. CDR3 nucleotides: TGTGCCAGCAGCTCTACAGGGGGCGCGGTCGAGCAGTACTTC.

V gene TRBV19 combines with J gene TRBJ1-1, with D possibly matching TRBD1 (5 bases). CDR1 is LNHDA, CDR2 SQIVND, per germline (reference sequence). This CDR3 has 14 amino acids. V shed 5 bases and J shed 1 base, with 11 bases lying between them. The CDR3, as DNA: TGTGCCAGTAGTCTACAGGTCGAGAACACTGAAGCTTTCTTT. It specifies CASSLQVENTEAFF.

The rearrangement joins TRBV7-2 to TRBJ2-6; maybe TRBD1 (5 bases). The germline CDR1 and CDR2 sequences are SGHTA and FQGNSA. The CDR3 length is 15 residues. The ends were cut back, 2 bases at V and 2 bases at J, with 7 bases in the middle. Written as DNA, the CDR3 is TGTGCCAGCAGCTTACAGGGCGCTGGGGCCAACGTCCTGACTTTC. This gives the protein CASSLQGAGANVLTF.

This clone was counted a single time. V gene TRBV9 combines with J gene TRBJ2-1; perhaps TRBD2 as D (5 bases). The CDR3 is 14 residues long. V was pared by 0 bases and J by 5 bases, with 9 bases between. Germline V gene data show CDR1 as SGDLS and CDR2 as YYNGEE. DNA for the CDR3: TGTGCCAGCAGCGTAGGGAGGCGAGACAATGAGCAGTTCTTC. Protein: CASSVGRRDNEQFF.

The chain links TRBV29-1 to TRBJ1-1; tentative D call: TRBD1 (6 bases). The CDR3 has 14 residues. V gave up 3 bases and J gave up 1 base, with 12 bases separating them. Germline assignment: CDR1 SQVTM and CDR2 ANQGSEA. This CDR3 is CSVDVGGTNTEAFF. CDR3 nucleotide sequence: TGCAGCGTTGATGTAGGGGGAACGAACACTGAAGCTTTCTTT.

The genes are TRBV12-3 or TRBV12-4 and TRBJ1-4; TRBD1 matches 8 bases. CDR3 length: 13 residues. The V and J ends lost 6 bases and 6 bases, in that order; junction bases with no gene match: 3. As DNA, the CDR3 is TGTGCCAGCAGCGCGGACAGGGATGAAAAACTGTTTTTT. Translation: CASSADRDEKLFF.

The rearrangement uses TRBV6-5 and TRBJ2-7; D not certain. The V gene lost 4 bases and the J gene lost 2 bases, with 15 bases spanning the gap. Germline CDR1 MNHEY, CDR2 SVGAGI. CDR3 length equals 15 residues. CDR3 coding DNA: TGTGCCAGCAGTTTCGAATTCCGAACAGCCTACGAGCAGTACTTC. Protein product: CASSFEFRTAYEQYF.

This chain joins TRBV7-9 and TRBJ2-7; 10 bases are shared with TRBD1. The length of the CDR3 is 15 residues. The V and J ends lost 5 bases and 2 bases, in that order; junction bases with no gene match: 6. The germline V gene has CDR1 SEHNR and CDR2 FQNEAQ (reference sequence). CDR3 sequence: CASSTKGQGPYEQYF. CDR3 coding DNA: TGTGCCAGCAGCACCAAGGGACAGGGGCCCTACGAGCAGTACTTC.

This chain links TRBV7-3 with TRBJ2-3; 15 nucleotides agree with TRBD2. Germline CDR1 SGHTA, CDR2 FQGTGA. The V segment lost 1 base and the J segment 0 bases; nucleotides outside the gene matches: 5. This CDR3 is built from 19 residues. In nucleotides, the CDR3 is TGTGCCAGCAGCTTAATGGGGACTAGCGGGGGGTTAAGCACAGATACGCAGTATTTT. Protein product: CASSLMGTSGGLSTDTQYF.